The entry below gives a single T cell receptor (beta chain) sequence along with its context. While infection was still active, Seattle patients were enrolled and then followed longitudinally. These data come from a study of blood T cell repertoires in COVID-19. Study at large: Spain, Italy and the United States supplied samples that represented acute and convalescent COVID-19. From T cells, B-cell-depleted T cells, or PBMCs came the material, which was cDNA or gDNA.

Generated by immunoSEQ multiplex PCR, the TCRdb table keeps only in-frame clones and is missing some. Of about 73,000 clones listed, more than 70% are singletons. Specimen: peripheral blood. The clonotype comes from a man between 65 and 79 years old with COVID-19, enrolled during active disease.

CDR3 residues: CASSSGHLYEQYF. The CDR3 bases are TGTGCCAGCAGCTCCGGACACCTCTACGAGCAGTACTTC. The chain links TRBV28 to TRBJ2-7; a weak D match, TRBD1 (5 bases). The V end lost 6 bases, the J end lost 3 bases, and 12 bases lay between the germline ends. Germline V lookup: CDR1 MDHEN, CDR2 SYDVKM. The CDR3 covers 13 residues.